This note documents a single T cell receptor (beta chain) sequence. It lacks a known antigen. Within one base of it there is no much larger clone, and no base qualities were kept. The data belong to a study of a mutant IDH1 vaccine in newly diagnosed glioma (TCRdb year 2021). Notes on the research overall: Of the 25 to 35 treated patients, approximately 62% were male and around 40% were female, and a mean age of roughly 40 years was recorded. Prior to enrollment, standard therapy consisting of radiotherapy alone, temozolomide alone, or radiochemotherapy with temozolomide had been administered to patients, with the combination being received by most patients. Peripheral blood was collected at six visits: V03 (baseline), V05, V07, V10, V12 and V13. Longitudinal TCRB deep sequencing was performed for 20 to 25 treated patients wherever samples were available for exploratory analyses. The paper as a whole reports these results and caveats: Selection of PBMC samples for TCRB deep sequencing was based on availability. Immune responses induced by the vaccine were seen in around 94% of patients across multiple MHC alleles. Changes in the top peripheral T cell clonotypes picked up by TCRB sequencing did not appear to be linked to pseudoprogression. The authors noted that analyses of patient blood samples could not be reproduced because of sample limitations.

Measured from the cysteine to the phenylalanine, the CDR3 is 13 residues long. Solely the CDR3 DNA is kept, with 39 bases framed from the first base. As encoded in the germline V gene, CDR1 is WSHSY while CDR2 is SAAADI. V is reduced by 7 bases and J by 2 bases, leaving a spacing of 12 bases between them. The time point label, read with the paper, signifies: baseline, week 1 (first vaccination visit). Explained via the paper, the treatment or condition label denotes: pre-vaccination baseline after standard-of-care therapy. The donors had newly diagnosed IDH1-mutant astrocytomas of WHO grade 3 or 4 that showed loss of nuclear ATRX. The samples were drawn from NOA16, a multicentre, single-arm, open-label phase I trial in Germany that tested a mutant IDH1 peptide vaccine in humans for the first time. For immunogenicity testing, the blood drawn at visit V03 was used as the baseline sample. Genomic DNA for TCRB sequencing was extracted from EDTA blood using the DNeasy Blood and Tissue Kit.

Libraries were constructed by the immunoSEQ multiplex PCR assay. Rearranged TCR beta chain sequences were amplified using the hsTCRB Kit according to the manufacturer's protocol. TCRB libraries were sequenced on an Illumina MiSeq. The authors' analysis ran thus. The kit vendor's proprietary platform handled demultiplexing, trimming and gene mapping. The source is immuneACCESS, and TCRdb retained only in-frame sequences with V and J called. Part of the clones is not carried over; for the studies checked, unresolved V genes explain less than half of this, and the remainder is unexplained. V and J calls and clone size are those listed in that table; D and trimming were worked out from the DNA. In all, the sample holds 40,000 or so clones, and 78% of those were seen once. The leading ten clones occupy 9% to 10% of the sample.

In this chain, TRBV10-2 is recombined with TRBJ2-7; the D gene assignment is perhaps TRBD1 or TRBD2, with each matching 5 bases. The receptor's source is a man aged 35-49 years with glioma. Some clones in this sample may be carry-over from other donors' samples. This specimen consisted of PBMCs, obtained from a glioma patient treated with radiotherapy, temozolomide or both. DNA sequence: TGCGCCAGCACTGGGGGTTCCCCCTACGAGCAGTACTTC. Translated, it gives CASTGGSPYEQYF.